Listed here are 9 T cell receptor beta chains from one sample, sequenced in a study of technical replicates of blood from several donors (dated by TCRdb to the late 2010s). The library came from the immunoSEQ multiplex PCR assay. TCRdb's version of the immuneACCESS table is confined to in-frame rearrangements and falls short of the full clone set. An unresolved V gene accounts for under half of the shortfall where checked; the remainder is of unknown origin. Here the sample has tens of thousands of clones; around 90% occur a single time. Jointly, the top ten make up 0.41% of the sample. Sequencing was carried out using T cells isolated from PBMCs. The receptors were sampled from a human donor in good health.

The V gene is TRBV30, the J gene TRBJ2-7; D not certain. Looked up from germline, CDR1 is GTSNPN and CDR2 is SVGIG (reference sequence). The germline V and J ends were trimmed by 5 bases and 0 bases, with 14 bases remaining between them. The CDR3 contains 14 residues. This CDR3 reads CAWAQIYSSYEQYF. The CDR3 DNA reads as TGTGCCTGGGCTCAAATCTACAGCTCCTACGAGCAGTACTTC.

The chain is built from TRBV9 and TRBJ2-1; D call uncertain. The CDR3 contains 14 residues. V shed 0 bases and J shed 10 bases, with 14 bases lying between them. Germline CDR1 and CDR2: SGDLS and YYNGEE. In nucleotides, the CDR3 is TGTGCCAGCAGCGTAGCTTCACGTTCGGAGGAGCAGTTCTTC. This sequence encodes CASSVASRSEEQFF.

This clone has just one count. Here the CDR3 reads CASSLLSYEQYF. In DNA, the CDR3 is TGTGCCAGCAGCTTGCTTTCCTACGAGCAGTACTTC. The V call is TRBV5-4, the J call TRBJ2-7; D is ambiguous. CDR1 is SGHNT, CDR2 YYREEE, per germline (reference sequence). Between the trimmed V and J ends, which lost 1 base and 1 base, there was a span of 3 bases. CDR3 length: 12 amino acids.

The rearrangement uses TRBV6-5 and TRBJ2-2; TRBD2 aligns across 10 bases. Per germline, CDR1 MNHEY and CDR2 SVGAGI. The ends lost 1 base at V and 6 bases at J; junction bases unmatched: 5. The CDR3 sequence is 16 residues long. In DNA, the CDR3 is TGTGCCAGCAGTTACTACGCTAGCGGGAGAGCCGGGGAGCTGTTTTTT. As protein: CASSYYASGRAGELFF.

The chain employs TRBV7-9 and TRBJ1-1; D is possibly TRBD1 (6 bases). This CDR3 has 13 residues. V dropped 5 bases and J dropped 4 bases, with 11 bases sitting between them. The germline V gene has CDR1 SEHNR and CDR2 FQNEAQ (reference sequence). The CDR3 protein is CASSAQGFTEAFF. CDR3 sequence (DNA): TGTGCCAGCAGCGCGCAGGGGTTCACTGAAGCTTTCTTT.

The chain uses TRBV29-1 and TRBJ2-3, with 12 bases that match TRBD2. This CDR3 is built from 14 residues. V shed 1 base and J 8 bases; nucleotides not matched to a gene: 4. Germline values: CDR1 SQVTM, CDR2 ANQGSEA. CDR3 DNA sequence: TGCAGCGTTGAAGGGACTAGCGGGACCCGTACGCAGTATTTT. Amino acids: CSVEGTSGTRTQYF.

The chain couples TRBV11-2 to TRBJ2-5; TRBD1 agrees at 9 bases. Germline trimming cut 1 base from V and 5 bases from J; bases unmatched to any gene: 8. In germline, CDR1 is SGHAT, CDR2 FQNNGV. The CDR3 covers 16 residues. CDR3 in DNA: TGTGCCAGCAGCTTAGTAGGACAGGGGTTGGGGGAGACCCAGTACTTC. Translation: CASSLVGQGLGETQYF.

The genes are TRBV25-1 and TRBJ1-1; D uncertain. CDR1 and CDR2 from the germline V gene are MGHDK and SYGVNS. The CDR3 runs to 12 residues. V was cut by 3 bases and J by 1 base, with 3 bases left in between. CDR3 amino acids: CASSDRNTEAFF. The CDR3 DNA is TGTGCCAGCAGTGACCGGAACACTGAAGCTTTCTTT.

The V and J genes are TRBV5-6 and TRBJ1-1; maybe TRBD1 (5 bases). The CDR3 extends over 14 amino acids. CDR1 is SGHDT and CDR2 is YYEEEE in the germline V gene. V gave up 3 bases and J gave up 0 bases, with 9 bases separating them. In nucleotides, the CDR3 is TGTGCCAGCAGCTATGTACAGGTGAACACTGAAGCTTTCTTT. Its translation: CASSYVQVNTEAFF.